What follows are 23 T cell receptor beta chains derived from one specimen sequenced in a study of shared T cell receptors in the human thymus. Repertoires were generated with immunoSEQ multiplex PCR, while TCRdb's copy carries only in-frame clones and drops some. The table lists about 400,000 clones, 95% of them singletons. Sample: thymocytes. The origin of the receptors is a human donor.

This chain uses TRBV5-1 with TRBJ2-1, with 7 bases that match TRBD2. The CDR3 contains 16 residues. Per the germline V gene, CDR1 is SGHRS and CDR2 is YFSETQ. The trim removed 4 bases at V and 0 bases at J, leaving 7 bases unmatched. The CDR3 region has the DNA TGCGCCAGCAGCCTTAGCGGGCCGAGCTCCTACAATGAGCAGTTCTTC. Translated, it gives CASSLSGPSSYNEQFF. Full variable domain (remainder filled in from reference TRBV5-1 and TRBJ2-1): KAGVTQTPRYLIKTRGQQVTLSCSPISGHRSVSWYQQTPGQGLQFLFEYFSETQRNKGNFPGRFSGRQFSNSRSEMNVSTLELGDSALYLCASSLSGPSSYNEQFFGPGTRLTVL.

The chain uses TRBV7-9 and TRBJ2-2, with D possibly matching TRBD1 (5 bases). Germline CDR1 SEHNR, CDR2 FQNEAQ (reference sequence). This CDR3 has 15 residues. Trimming cost V 1 base and J 6 bases, with 12 bases left between them. CDR3 loop: CASSLESRRAGELFF. CDR3 coding DNA: TGTGCCAGCAGCTTAGAGTCTCGCAGGGCCGGGGAGCTGTTTTTT.

The chain carries TRBV20-1 and TRBJ2-2, with D unresolved. The ends were cut back, 2 bases at V and 6 bases at J, with 4 bases in the middle. Germline V gene data show CDR1 as DFQATT and CDR2 as SNEGSKA (reference sequence). This CDR3 region has 11 residues. As DNA, the CDR3 is TGCAGTGCTAGATTTCCCGGGGAGCTGTTTTTT. The encoded protein is CSARFPGELFF.

A single count supports this clone. The chain employs TRBV25-1 and TRBJ1-4, with no clear D. The CDR3 extends over 11 amino acids. Trimming pared 3 bases from V and 11 bases from J, leaving 7 bases between. Germline assignment: CDR1 MGHDK and CDR2 SYGVNS. The CDR3 loop is CASSDAEKLFF. The CDR3 DNA is TGTGCCAGCAGTGACGCGGAGAAACTGTTTTTT.

The chain joins TRBV28 to TRBJ1-5; D is perhaps TRBD1 (5 bases). This CDR3 spans 18 amino acids. Looked up from germline, CDR1 is MDHEN and CDR2 is SYDVKM. Trimming took off 7 bases at V and 0 bases at J, with 22 bases between the two ends. For the CDR3, the DNA is TGTGCCAGCACCCTAGGGACGGATGACACTATTAGCAATCAGCCCCAGCATTTT. Protein sequence: CASTLGTDDTISNQPQHF.

V and J are TRBV6-4 and TRBJ1-1; D unclear. The CDR3 extends over 15 amino acids. Germline loops: CDR1 MRHNA, CDR2 SNTAGT. Trimming pared 2 bases from V and 0 bases from J, leaving 10 bases between. In nucleotides, the CDR3 is TGTGCCAGCAGTGACGGGCAGACGATGAACACTGAAGCTTTCTTT. This encodes CASSDGQTMNTEAFF.

The chain carries TRBV2 and TRBJ2-4, with D perhaps matching TRBD1 or TRBD2 (5 bases each). The CDR3 is 17 residues long. Germline-derived CDR1 and CDR2 are SNHLY and FYNNEI. V was cut by 5 bases and J by 0 bases, with 17 bases left in between. CDR3 nucleotide sequence: TGTGCCAGCAGTCCGGGGCCATCTCCTCTAGCCAAAAACATTCAGTACTTC. This translates into CASSPGPSPLAKNIQYF.

The rearrangement joins TRBV2 to TRBJ2-6; 7 bases are shared with TRBD2. CDR3 length: 15 amino acids. The J segment lost 2 bases and the V segment lost 5 bases, leaving 3 bases of the junction unmatched. Germline V gene sequence: CDR1 SNHLY, CDR2 FYNNEI. Written as DNA, the CDR3 is TGTGCCAGCAGTCTACGGGGGGCTGGGGCCAACGTCCTGACTTTC. Amino acid sequence: CASSLRGAGANVLTF.

The CDR3 bases are TGTGCCAGCAGCTTATCTCTCCGGACTAGCGGTCACAATGAGCAGTTCTTC. This gives the protein CASSLSLRTSGHNEQFF. The chain couples TRBV7-2 to TRBJ2-1; 10 bases fit TRBD2. CDR1 is SGHTA, CDR2 FQGNSA, per germline. CDR3 length: 17 residues. J gave up 5 bases and V 2 bases, and 9 bases lay outside the gene matches. The full variable domain, in which reference TRBV7-2 and TRBJ2-1 provide the parts outside the CDR3, is GAGVSQSPSNKVTEKGKDVELRCDPISGHTALYWYRQSLGQGLEFLIYFQGNSAPDKSGLPSDRFSAERTGGSVSTLTIQRTQQEDSAVYLCASSLSLRTSGHNEQFFGPGTRLTVL.

V and J are TRBV7-9 and TRBJ2-1, with TRBD2 matching 7 bases. CDR3 length: 16 amino acids. J lost 3 bases, V lost 5 bases, and 10 bases had no gene match. CDR1 is SEHNR and CDR2 is FQNEAQ in the germline V gene (reference sequence). The CDR3, as DNA: TGTGCCAGCAGCGAGAAGGTAGCGGGTCTCTACAATGAGCAGTTCTTC. Translating it yields CASSEKVAGLYNEQFF.

The V call is TRBV18, the J call TRBJ2-1, with 10 bases that match TRBD2. Germline V gene lookup returns CDR1 KGHSH and CDR2 LQKENI. After removal of 4 bases from V and 7 bases from J, the junction contained 7 bases not matched to a gene. This CDR3 contains 15 residues. The CDR3 DNA is TGTGCCAGCTCACACGGACTAGCGGTAACAAATGAGCAGTTCTTC. It is translated as CASSHGLAVTNEQFF.

This clone was seen more than once but under ten times. V usage is TRBV2 and J usage is TRBJ2-7; no firm D call. From germline, CDR1 is SNHLY and CDR2 FYNNEI. Trimming shortened V by 8 bases and J by 8 bases, and 10 bases separated the two germline ends. The CDR3 is 10 residues long. The chain's CDR3 is CASSARQQYF. CDR3 nucleotide sequence: TGTGCCAGCTCGGCGCGACAGCAGTACTTC.

V gene TRBV7-6 combines with J gene TRBJ2-3; TRBD2 aligns across 9 bases. CDR3 length equals 20 residues. Germline-derived CDR1 and CDR2 are SGHVS and FNYEAQ. The V segment lost 0 bases and the J segment 4 bases; nucleotides outside the gene matches: 17. The CDR3 here is CASSLAGLAGGPAGSDTQYF. The CDR3 DNA follows: TGTGCCAGCAGCTTAGCGGGATTGGCGGGAGGGCCTGCGGGGTCAGATACGCAGTATTTT.

This sequence joins TRBV19 and TRBJ1-5; D possibly corresponds to TRBD1 (5 bases). V lost 4 bases and J lost 1, with 8 bases in between. The CDR3 covers 14 residues. Germline loops: CDR1 LNHDA, CDR2 SQIVND (reference sequence). The CDR3 loop is CASSTWGSNQPQHF. The CDR3, as DNA: TGTGCCAGTAGTACGTGGGGGAGCAATCAGCCCCAGCATTTT.

This chain links TRBV5-1 with TRBJ2-7; D remains ambiguous. Germline V CDR1 and CDR2: SGHRS, YFSETQ. The germline V and J ends were trimmed by 0 bases and 4 bases, with 20 bases remaining between them. There are 17 residues in the CDR3. In DNA, the CDR3 is TGCGCCAGCAGCTTGGGGCCGCTTCCATCGAAGGGTTACGAGCAGTACTTC. Protein product: CASSLGPLPSKGYEQYF.

This sequence joins TRBV28 and TRBJ2-1; 7 bases match TRBD2. The V and J ends lost 4 bases and 6 bases, in that order; junction bases with no gene match: 12. The CDR3 totals 16 residues. Germline CDR1 is MDHEN and CDR2 is SYDVKM. The chain's CDR3 is CASSSLGGSLVNEQFF. The CDR3 DNA follows: TGTGCCAGCAGTTCCCTCGGCGGGAGTTTAGTCAATGAGCAGTTCTTC.

V usage is TRBV19 and J usage is TRBJ2-7; possible D gene TRBD2, 5 bases. Germline values: CDR1 LNHDA, CDR2 SQIVND (reference sequence). CDR3 length: 13 residues. V shed 3 bases and J shed 5 bases, with 11 bases lying between them. CDR3 sequence (DNA): TGTGCCAGTAGTATTAAAGCGGCGAACGAGCAGTACTTC. Translating it yields CASSIKAANEQYF.

V usage is TRBV7-2 and J usage is TRBJ1-1; 7 bases match TRBD1. This CDR3 region has 14 residues. Germline loops: CDR1 SGHTA, CDR2 FQGNSA. V lost 4 bases and J lost 5; bases outside the gene matches: 7. CDR3 nucleotides: TGTGCCAGCAGCTCGCAGGGGGAAGTAACTGAAGCTTTCTTT. Protein product: CASSSQGEVTEAFF.

V usage is TRBV4-2 and J usage is TRBJ2-3, with a tentative D call TRBD1 (6 bases). Germline assignment: CDR1 LGHNA and CDR2 YNFKEQ. The CDR3 runs 17 residues. The V end lost 8 bases, the J end lost 6 bases, and 27 bases lay between the germline ends. The CDR3: CASGSSGWGHPRDTQYF. CDR3 bases: TGTGCCAGCGGTTCGAGCGGTTGGGGACACCCTCGGGATACGCAGTATTTT.

The chain links TRBV18 to TRBJ2-5, with 8 bases that match TRBD1. CDR1 is KGHSH and CDR2 is LQKENI in the germline V gene. CDR3 length: 16 residues. V trimming: 5 bases; J trimming: 4 bases; junction bases outside the gene matches: 12. CDR3 coding DNA: TGTGCCAGCTCAAGTCAGGAGGACAGGGCTGGAGAGACCCAGTACTTC. It is translated as CASSSQEDRAGETQYF.

The J gene is TRBJ2-1, the V gene TRBV5-1; D uncertain. Germline-derived CDR1 and CDR2 are SGHRS and YFSETQ. The V end was cut by 5 bases, the J end by 0 bases, with 15 bases between. The CDR3 runs 16 residues. CDR3 DNA: TGCGCCAGCAGGTCTGCGGTTAGGAGCTCCTACAATGAGCAGTTCTTC. Its translation is CASRSAVRSSYNEQFF.

The chain is built from TRBV5-4 and TRBJ2-5, with 16 bases identical to TRBD2. The CDR3 length is 18 residues. The V and J ends lost 3 bases and 4 bases, in that order; junction bases with no gene match: 9. Germline CDR1 is SGHNT and CDR2 is YYREEE (reference sequence). The CDR3 DNA reads TGTGCCAGCAGCTACTCCGGGACTAGCGGGAGGGCCCTAGAGACCCAGTACTTC. Its translation is CASSYSGTSGRALETQYF. Full variable domain (outside the CDR3, taken from reference TRBV5-4 and TRBJ2-5): ETGVTQSPTHLIKTRGQQVTLRCSSQSGHNTVSWYQQALGQGPQFIFQYYREEENGRGNFPPRFSGLQFPNYSSELNVNALELDDSALYLCASSYSGTSGRALETQYFGPGTRLLVL.

The chain couples TRBV7-2 to TRBJ2-3, with D perhaps assigned TRBD1 or TRBD2 (6 bases each). Deletions cut 3 bases from V and 0 bases from J, with 19 bases between. Germline V gene sequence: CDR1 SGHTA, CDR2 FQGNSA. The CDR3 is 18 amino acids. The CDR3 sequence is CASSFAQGPRGSTDTQYF. CDR3 coding DNA: TGTGCCAGCAGCTTCGCGCAGGGGCCTCGGGGGAGCACAGATACGCAGTATTTT.